This TCR beta chain was captured in a study of blood T cell repertoires in COVID-19. CDR3 length: 14 residues. Clones were sequenced by immunoSEQ multiplex PCR, and TCRdb holds only the in-frame ones, with some missing. Here the sample spans 140,000 to 150,000 clones, over 75% being singletons. The chain combines TRBV21-1 with TRBJ1-1; the table's TRBD1 call for D was not verified on the DNA. TRBV21-1 is listed as a pseudogene. This clonotype originated in a woman between 50 and 59 years old with acute or convalescent COVID-19. The sequenced material came from peripheral blood. The DNA of the CDR3 is TGTGCCAGCAGCAAAGAAGAAGGGGGTAATGAAGCTTTCTTT. Translating it yields CASSKEEGGNEAFF.